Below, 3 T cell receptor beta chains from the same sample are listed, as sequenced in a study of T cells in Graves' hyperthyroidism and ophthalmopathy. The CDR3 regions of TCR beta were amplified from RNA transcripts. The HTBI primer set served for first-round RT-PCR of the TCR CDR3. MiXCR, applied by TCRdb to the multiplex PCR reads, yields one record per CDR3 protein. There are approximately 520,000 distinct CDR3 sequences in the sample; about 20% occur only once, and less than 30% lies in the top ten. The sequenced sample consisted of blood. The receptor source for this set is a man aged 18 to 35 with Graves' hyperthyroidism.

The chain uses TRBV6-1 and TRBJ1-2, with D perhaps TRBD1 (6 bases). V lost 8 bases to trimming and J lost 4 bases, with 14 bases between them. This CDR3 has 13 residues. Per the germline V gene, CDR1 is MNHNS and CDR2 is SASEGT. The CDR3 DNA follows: TGTGCCAGCCGGCAGACAGGCCGCTATGGCTACACCTTC. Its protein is CASRQTGRYGYTF.

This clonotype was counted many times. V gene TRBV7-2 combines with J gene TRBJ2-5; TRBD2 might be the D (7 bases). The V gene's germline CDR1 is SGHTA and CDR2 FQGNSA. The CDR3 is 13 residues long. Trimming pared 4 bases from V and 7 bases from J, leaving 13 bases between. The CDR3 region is CASSYGGQGTQYF. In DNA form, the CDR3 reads TGTGCCAGCAGCTACGGGGGGCAGGGGACCCAGTACTTC.

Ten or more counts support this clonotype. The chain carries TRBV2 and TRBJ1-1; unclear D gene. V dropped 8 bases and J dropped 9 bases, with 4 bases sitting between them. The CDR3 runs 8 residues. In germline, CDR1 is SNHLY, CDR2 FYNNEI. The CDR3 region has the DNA TGTGCCAGCGGAAAAGCTTTCTTT. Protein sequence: CASGKAFF.